At least ten counts were recorded for the clone carrying this T cell receptor (beta chain). CDR3 length: 13 amino acids. V lost 0 bases and J 4 bases, leaving 6 bases between the germline ends. Germline V lookup: CDR1 KGHSH, CDR2 LQKENI. TCRdb independently ran MiXCR on the RT-PCR reads; one entry per CDR3 protein. This sample has 550,000 to 750,000 distinct CDR3 sequences, with 14% found just once. The TCR sequence derives from a female donor in good health, serving as a healthy control. The V and J genes are TRBV18 and TRBJ2-5; D is unresolved. The sequenced sample consisted of memory CD4+ T cells from blood. The CDR3 nucleotides are TGTGCCAGCTCACCACCACCCCCAGAGACCCAGTACTTC. It specifies CASSPPPPETQYF.